The sequence of this T cell receptor beta chain was determined in a study of quantifying T cell responses using KT2 cells. Turning to the study itself: TCR alpha and beta constant-region primers primed reverse transcription of RNA. The second PCR ran as a qPCR until a predetermined fluorescence threshold was reached.

The sample is PBMC spiked with counted cells of clone KT2. A range of KT2-to-PBMC ratios was made using fixed PBMC numbers. This clonotype has at least ten counts. Its antigen is unidentified. Study-wide results and caveats: Very high KT2 spike-in numbers caused saturation in KT2 sequence detection.

The CDR3 totals 15 residues. The V end lost 1 base, the J end lost 0 bases, and 7 bases lay between the germline ends. Germline V gene sequence: CDR1 SGHAT, CDR2 FQNNGV. An oligo carrying a UMI was ligated to the cDNA 3' end. The first PCR ran 4 to 5 cycles with an equimolar RC1.1 and RC1.2 beta primer mix. From the UMI-ligation and nested PCR reads, TCRdb called clonotypes with MiXCR, one entry per CDR3 protein. Of 25,000 to 35,000 distinct CDR3 sequences in the sample, about 9.3% were seen once. This clonotype originated in a human donor. The source material was PBMCs spiked with cells of the T cell clone KT2. The V gene is TRBV11-2, the J gene TRBJ1-3; D perhaps matches TRBD1 (6 bases). CDR3 amino acids: CASSLGGHSGNTIYF. The CDR3 DNA sequence: TGTGCCAGCAGCTTAGGGGGACACTCTGGAAACACCATATATTTT.